One sample yielded the 4 T cell receptor beta chains listed below, sequenced in a study of radiation and T cells in renal cell carcinoma. The assay was immunoSEQ multiplex PCR, and TCRdb's table has in-frame clones only and misses some. This table has 100,000 to 150,000 clones, 82% appearing once. Noted time point: baseline pretreatment blood. As to treatment: 15 Gy SBRT to primary tumor, nephrectomy 4 weeks later. The sample in question was blood, obtained from a patient whose treatment included radiotherapy and nephrectomy. Receptor source: a woman aged 55-75 years with renal cell carcinoma.

In nucleotides, the CDR3 is TGTGCCAGTAGCTCCGGGTGGACAGCGAGTTCCTACGAGCAGTACTTC. This codes for CASSSGWTASSYEQYF. The V gene is TRBV19, the J gene TRBJ2-7; possible D gene TRBD1, 6 bases. Germline assignment: CDR1 LNHDA and CDR2 SQIVND (reference sequence). CDR3 length: 16 amino acids. The V end was cut by 6 bases, the J end by 1 base, with 19 bases between.

The genes are TRBV4-1 and TRBJ2-5; D is undetermined. CDR3 size: 13 residues. Trimming took 1 base from V and 4 from J, leaving 7 bases between them. Germline loops: CDR1 MGHRA, CDR2 YSYEKL. The DNA of the CDR3 is TGCGCCAGCAGCCAAGTGCCGGGAGAGACCCAGTACTTC. It is translated as CASSQVPGETQYF.

The gene calls are TRBV19 and TRBJ2-1, with TRBD2 as a possible D gene (6 bases). V was trimmed by 5 bases and J by 0 bases, leaving 11 bases between them. Looked up from germline, CDR1 is LNHDA and CDR2 is SQIVND (reference sequence). This CDR3 region has 15 residues. The CDR3 nucleotides are TGTGCCAGTAGTTCAGGGAGGAGCTCCTACAATGAGCAGTTCTTC. Translated, it gives CASSSGRSSYNEQFF.

This clone was picked up one time. The gene calls are TRBV2 and TRBJ2-1; no firm D call. V dropped 3 bases and J dropped 5 bases, with 8 bases sitting between them. The CDR3 consists of 13 residues. The germline V gene has CDR1 SNHLY and CDR2 FYNNEI. CDR3 coding DNA: TGTGCCAGCAGTGACGGAAGCAACAATGAGCAGTTCTTC. As protein: CASSDGSNNEQFF.